A selection of T cell receptor beta chains follows, all from one sample in a study of T-cell memory formation after mild COVID-19. TCRdb reprocessed the 5' RACE reads via MiXCR and lists one record per CDR3 protein. In the table there are 200,000 to 250,000 distinct CDR3 sequences, just over 9.5% of which are singletons. The sample consisted of PBMCs or a T cell subset sorted from them (not recorded which). These receptors originate from a man aged 18 to 30 who had mild COVID-19 (a few samples of this study predate the infection). Cell type and time point are not known. The CDR3 runs from the conserved cysteine through the conserved F or W. A D gene is named only where the DNA matches it firmly. The listing skips clone size in some rows; elsewhere it reads once, few, many or a size class.

J: TRBJ2-5; size: many; V: TRBV6-2/TRBV6-3; D: -; CDR3: CASASTLTAQETQYF; DNA: TGTGCCAGCGCCTCTACTTTGACAGCCCAAGAGACCCAGTACTTC
J: TRBJ2-4; size: few; V: TRBV29-1; D: -; CDR3: CSVSTGTGAKNIQYF; DNA: TGCAGCGTCTCGACCGGGACGGGAGCCAAAAACATTCAGTACTTC
J: TRBJ2-6; size: few; V: TRBV20-1; D: -; CDR3: CSALGRALSGANVLTF; DNA: TGCAGTGCCCTGGGTAGGGCCCTCTCTGGGGCCAACGTCCTGACTTTC
J: TRBJ1-1; size: -; V: TRBV28; D: -; CDR3: CASSLPQGGRTEAFF; DNA: TGTGCCAGCAGTTTACCCCAGGGAGGGCGGACTGAAGCTTTCTTT
J: TRBJ2-3; size: few; V: TRBV9; D: -; CDR3: CASSANGGVRTDTQYF; DNA: TGTGCCAGCAGCGCTAATGGAGGCGTTCGTACAGATACGCAGTATTTT
J: TRBJ1-3; size: few; V: TRBV12-5; D: -; CDR3: CASGSESGNTIYF; DNA: TGTGCTAGTGGTTCTGAGTCTGGAAACACCATATATTTT
J: TRBJ2-7; size: few; V: TRBV7-3; D: -; CDR3: CASRPKRATPYEQYF; DNA: TGTGCCAGCAGACCTAAGCGGGCGACCCCCTACGAGCAGTACTTC
J: TRBJ2-3; size: -; V: TRBV30; D: TRBD2; CDR3: CAWSVWAGGSTDTQYF; DNA: TGTGCCTGGAGTGTGTGGGCGGGGGGGAGCACAGATACGCAGTATTTT
J: TRBJ2-1; size: few; V: TRBV3-1; D: -; CDR3: CASSQEMGGRFF; DNA: TGTGCCAGCAGCCAAGAAATGGGGGGGCGTTTCTTC
J: TRBJ1-1; size: -; V: TRBV7-3; D: -; CDR3: CASSVLGGTEAFF; DNA: TGTGCCAGCAGCGTGCTGGGCGGCACTGAAGCTTTCTTT
J: TRBJ1-2; size: -; V: TRBV6-1; D: -; CDR3: CASTTETNYGYTF; DNA: TGTGCCTCCACGACGGAAACTAACTATGGCTACACCTTC
J: TRBJ2-4; size: many; V: TRBV20-1; D: -; CDR3: CSALHVAKNIQYF; DNA: TGCAGTGCTCTCCACGTCGCCAAAAACATTCAGTACTTC
J: TRBJ2-2; size: few; V: TRBV6-2/TRBV6-3; D: TRBD1; CDR3: CASKAGTDITGELFF; DNA: TGTGCCAGCAAGGCCGGGACAGACATCACCGGGGAGCTGTTTTTT
J: TRBJ1-2; size: -; V: TRBV4-1; D: -; CDR3: CASSQDRQVYGYTF; DNA: TGCGCCAGCAGCCAAGATCGTCAGGTCTATGGCTACACCTTC
J: TRBJ2-1; size: many; V: TRBV7-2; D: -; CDR3: CASSLVEWGRNEQFF; DNA: TGTGCCAGCAGCTTAGTCGAATGGGGTCGGAATGAGCAGTTCTTC
J: TRBJ1-6; size: -; V: TRBV9; D: -; CDR3: CASSVGDRPRGSPLHF; DNA: TGTGCCAGCAGCGTAGGAGACAGGCCCCGTGGTTCACCCCTCCACTTT
J: TRBJ1-5; size: many; V: TRBV6-2/TRBV6-3; D: TRBD1; CDR3: CASSRQGHSQPQHF; DNA: TGTGCCAGCAGCCGACAGGGGCATAGTCAGCCCCAGCATTTT
J: TRBJ2-3; size: -; V: TRBV7-2; D: TRBD1; CDR3: CASSFRTGATDTQYF; DNA: TGTGCCAGCAGCTTCCGGACAGGGGCCACAGATACGCAGTATTTT
J: TRBJ2-1; size: -; V: TRBV5-5; D: -; CDR3: CARSPWTLDEQFF; DNA: TGTGCCAGAAGTCCATGGACTCTCGATGAGCAGTTCTTC
J: TRBJ2-2; size: -; V: TRBV4-1; D: -; CDR3: CASRRSNTGTGNTGELFF; DNA: TGCGCCAGCAGGCGAAGCAATACCGGGACGGGGAACACCGGGGAGCTGTTTTTT
J: TRBJ1-1; size: -; V: TRBV10-3; D: -; CDR3: CAISESVRGLEAFF; DNA: TGTGCCATCAGTGAGTCGGTCAGGGGACTTGAAGCTTTCTTT
J: TRBJ2-2; size: -; V: TRBV3-1; D: -; CDR3: CASSQGRTGELFF; DNA: TGTGCCAGCAGCCAAGGCCGCACCGGGGAGCTGTTTTTT
J: TRBJ2-5; size: many; V: TRBV7-7; D: -; CDR3: CASSPGGLETQYF; DNA: TGTGCCAGCAGCCCCGGGGGGCTCGAGACCCAGTACTTC
J: TRBJ2-1; size: many; V: TRBV25-1; D: -; CDR3: CASSGALEQFF; DNA: TGTGCCAGCAGTGGGGCTTTAGAGCAGTTCTTC
J: TRBJ2-2; size: many; V: TRBV10-3; D: TRBD1; CDR3: CAIRRQGATGELFF; DNA: TGTGCCATCAGAAGACAGGGTGCCACCGGGGAGCTGTTTTTT
J: TRBJ1-4; size: few; V: TRBV5-1; D: -; CDR3: CASSFDATNEKLFF; DNA: TGCGCCAGCAGCTTTGATGCAACTAATGAAAAACTGTTTTTT
J: TRBJ2-7; size: few; V: TRBV7-2; D: -; CDR3: CASSPDGFSSYEQYF; DNA: TGTGCCAGCAGTCCGGACGGGTTCAGCTCCTACGAGCAGTACTTC